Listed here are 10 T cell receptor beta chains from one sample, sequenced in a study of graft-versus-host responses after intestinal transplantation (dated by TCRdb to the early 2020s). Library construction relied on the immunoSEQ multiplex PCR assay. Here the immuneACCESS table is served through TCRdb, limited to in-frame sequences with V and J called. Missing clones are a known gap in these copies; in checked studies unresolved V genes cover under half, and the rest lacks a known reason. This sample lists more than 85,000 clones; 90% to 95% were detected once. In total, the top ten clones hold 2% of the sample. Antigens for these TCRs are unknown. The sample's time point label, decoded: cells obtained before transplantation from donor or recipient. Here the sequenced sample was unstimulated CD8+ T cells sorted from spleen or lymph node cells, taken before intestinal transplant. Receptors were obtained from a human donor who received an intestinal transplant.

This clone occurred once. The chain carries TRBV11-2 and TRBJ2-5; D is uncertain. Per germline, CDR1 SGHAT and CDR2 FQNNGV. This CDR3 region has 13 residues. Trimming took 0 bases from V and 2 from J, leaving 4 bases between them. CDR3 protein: CASSLEEQETQYF. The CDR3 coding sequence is TGTGCCAGCAGCTTAGAGGAGCAAGAGACCCAGTACTTC.

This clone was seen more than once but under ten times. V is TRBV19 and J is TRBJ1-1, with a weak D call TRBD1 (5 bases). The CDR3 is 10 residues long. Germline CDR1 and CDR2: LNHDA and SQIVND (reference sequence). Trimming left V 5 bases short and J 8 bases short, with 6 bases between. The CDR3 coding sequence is TGTGCCAGTAGTTCAGGGGAAGCTTTCTTT. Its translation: CASSSGEAFF.

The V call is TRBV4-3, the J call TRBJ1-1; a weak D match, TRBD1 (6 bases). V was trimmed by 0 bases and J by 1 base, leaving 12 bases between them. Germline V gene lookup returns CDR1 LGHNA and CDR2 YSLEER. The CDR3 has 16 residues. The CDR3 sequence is CASSQDYGQPNTEAFF. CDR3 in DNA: TGCGCCAGCAGCCAAGATTACGGACAGCCGAACACTGAAGCTTTCTTT.

CDR3 protein: CASSLRDRIYNEQFF. The CDR3, as DNA: TGCGCCAGCAGCTTGCGGGACAGGATTTACAATGAGCAGTTCTTC. The chain links TRBV5-1 to TRBJ2-1, with 8 bases aligning to TRBD1. CDR3 length equals 15 residues. Germline trimming cut 1 base from V and 4 bases from J; bases unmatched to any gene: 4. Germline values: CDR1 SGHRS, CDR2 YFSETQ.

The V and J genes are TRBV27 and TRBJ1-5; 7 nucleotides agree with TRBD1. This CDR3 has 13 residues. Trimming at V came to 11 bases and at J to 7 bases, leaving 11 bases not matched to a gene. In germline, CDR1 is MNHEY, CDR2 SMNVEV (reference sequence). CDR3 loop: CAAGRDSRQPQHF. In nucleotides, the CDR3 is TGTGCCGCTGGACGGGACAGCAGACAGCCCCAGCATTTT.

The CDR3 DNA sequence: TGTGCCAGTAGTATCTGGGGGGGAACTGAAGCTTTCTTT. Residues: CASSIWGGTEAFF. V usage is TRBV19 and J usage is TRBJ1-1; D might be TRBD1 (5 bases). There are 13 residues in the CDR3. Per the germline V gene, CDR1 is LNHDA and CDR2 is SQIVND (reference sequence). With 3 bases removed from V and 5 bases from J, the gap between germline ends came to 10 bases.

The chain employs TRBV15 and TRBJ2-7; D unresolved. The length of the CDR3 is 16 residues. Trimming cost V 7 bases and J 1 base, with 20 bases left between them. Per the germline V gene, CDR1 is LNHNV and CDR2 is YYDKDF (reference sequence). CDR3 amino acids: CATNSNDITGSYEQYF. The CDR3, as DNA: TGTGCCACCAACAGTAACGACATAACTGGTTCCTACGAGCAGTACTTC.

The CDR3 coding sequence is TGTGCCAGCAGCGCAGATGTAACCGGGACTATCACAGATACGCAGTATTTT. It is translated as CASSADVTGTITDTQYF. The chain joins TRBV9 to TRBJ2-3; 7 bases fit TRBD2. The length of the CDR3 is 17 residues. Trimming cost V 3 bases and J 2 bases; bases outside gene matches: 12. Germline CDR1 SGDLS, CDR2 YYNGEE.

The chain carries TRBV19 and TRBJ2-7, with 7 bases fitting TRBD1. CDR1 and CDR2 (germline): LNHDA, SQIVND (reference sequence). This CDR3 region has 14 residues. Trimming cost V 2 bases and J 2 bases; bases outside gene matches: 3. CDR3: CASSITGTAYEQYF. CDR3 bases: TGTGCCAGTAGTATAACCGGGACAGCCTACGAGCAGTACTTC.

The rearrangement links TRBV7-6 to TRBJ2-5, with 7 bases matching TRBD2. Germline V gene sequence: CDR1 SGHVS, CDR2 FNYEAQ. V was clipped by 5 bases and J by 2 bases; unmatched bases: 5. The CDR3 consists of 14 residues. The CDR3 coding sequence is TGTGCCAGCAGCCAAAGCGGGGAGCAAGAGACCCAGTACTTC. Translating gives CASSQSGEQETQYF.